This TCR beta chain was captured in a study of blood T cell repertoires in COVID-19. Study details: Italy, Spain and the United States were the sources of the convalescent and acute COVID-19 samples.

TCRdb's copy holds only in-frame clones and misses some; the assay was immunoSEQ multiplex PCR. The sample lists about 200,000 clones, roughly 88% seen once, with roughly 13% in the top ten. The CDR3 contains 16 residues. Per the germline V gene, CDR1 is MGHRA and CDR2 is YSYEKL. Unmatched junction bases numbered 3, after V lost 4 bases and J lost 5 bases. Sequenced material: peripheral blood. The source is a human donor in a cohort sampled during active COVID-19. The chain has TRBV4-1 and TRBJ2-2, with TRBD2 matching 14 bases. For the CDR3, the DNA is TGCGCCAGCAGCCCCCGGACTAGCGGGAGGACCGGGGAGCTGTTTTTT. Translation: CASSPRTSGRTGELFF.